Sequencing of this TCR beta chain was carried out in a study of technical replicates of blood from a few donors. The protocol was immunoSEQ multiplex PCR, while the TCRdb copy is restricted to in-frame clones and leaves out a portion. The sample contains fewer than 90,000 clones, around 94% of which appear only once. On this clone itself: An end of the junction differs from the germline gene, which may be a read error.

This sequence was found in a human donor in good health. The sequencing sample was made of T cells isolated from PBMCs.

This CDR3 is CASSESGTSGTYGQYF. The CDR3 DNA is TGTGCCAGCAGCGAATCCGGGACTAGCGGGACCTACGGGCAGTACTTC. V gene TRBV9 combines with J gene TRBJ2-7; TRBD2 aligns across 13 bases. Germline lookup yields CDR1 SGDLS and CDR2 YYNGEE. CDR3 length: 16 amino acids. Variable domain in full (rest from reference TRBV9 and TRBJ2-7): DSGVTQTPKHLITATGQRVTLRCSPRSGDLSVYWYQQSLDQGLQFLIQYYNGEERAKGNILERFSAQQFPDLHSELNLSSLELGDSALYFCASSESGTSGTYGQYFGPGTRLTVT.